The subject of this entry is one T cell receptor beta chain. Antigen unknown. Germline CDR1 is SGHTA and CDR2 is FQGTGA. Losses at the gene ends were 1 base for V and 2 bases for J; bases not matched to a gene: 3. The CDR3 has 15 residues. The data belong to a study of chemoradiotherapy in HPV16-positive cancers. General study findings and limits: During treatment, candidate HPV-specific clones and E7-related motifs expanded in tumor. HPV-responsive T-cell expansion during chemoradiotherapy was linked to improved recurrence-free survival in HPV16-positive patients.

TCRdb's copy holds only in-frame clones and misses some; the assay was immunoSEQ multiplex PCR. The sample consists of around 15,000 clones, about 91% of them appearing once. Samples were taken several times over chemoradiotherapy. This sequence originates from a human donor with HPV-associated anogenital cancer. The starting material was blood, obtained from a patient who underwent chemoradiotherapy. The rearrangement joins TRBV7-3 to TRBJ1-2; 8 bases line up with TRBD1. This chain's CDR3 is CASSLRAGGNYGYTF. The DNA of the CDR3 is TGTGCCAGCAGCTTAAGGGCAGGGGGCAACTATGGCTACACCTTC.